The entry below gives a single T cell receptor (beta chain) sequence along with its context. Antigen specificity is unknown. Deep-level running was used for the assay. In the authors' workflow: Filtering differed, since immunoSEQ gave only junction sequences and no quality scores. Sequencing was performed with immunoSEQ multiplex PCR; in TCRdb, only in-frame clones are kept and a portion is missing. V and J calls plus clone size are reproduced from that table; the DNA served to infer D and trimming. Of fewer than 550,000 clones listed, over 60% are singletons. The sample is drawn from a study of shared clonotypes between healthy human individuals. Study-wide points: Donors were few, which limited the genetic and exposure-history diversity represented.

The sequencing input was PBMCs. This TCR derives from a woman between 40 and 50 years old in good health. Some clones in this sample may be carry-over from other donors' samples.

The CDR3 DNA sequence: TGCAGCGCCCAAGAGGCTAGCGGGACCATTAGGGGTGAGCAGTTCTTC. Amino acid sequence: CSAQEASGTIRGEQFF. The rearrangement links TRBV29-1 to TRBJ2-1, with 9 bases that match TRBD2. CDR3 length: 16 residues. V was clipped by 7 bases and J by 9 bases; unmatched bases: 19. From germline, CDR1 is SQVTM and CDR2 ANQGSEA.